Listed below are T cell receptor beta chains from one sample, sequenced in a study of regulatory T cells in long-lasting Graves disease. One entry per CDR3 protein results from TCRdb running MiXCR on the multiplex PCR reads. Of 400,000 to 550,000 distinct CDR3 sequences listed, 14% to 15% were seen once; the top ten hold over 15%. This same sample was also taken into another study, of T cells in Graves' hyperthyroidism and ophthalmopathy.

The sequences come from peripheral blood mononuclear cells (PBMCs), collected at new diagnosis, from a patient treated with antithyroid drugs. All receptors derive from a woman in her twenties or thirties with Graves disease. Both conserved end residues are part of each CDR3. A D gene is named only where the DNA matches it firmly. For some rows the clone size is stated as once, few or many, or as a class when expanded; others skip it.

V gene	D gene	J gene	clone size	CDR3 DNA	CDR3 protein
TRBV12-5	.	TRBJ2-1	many	TGTGCTAGTGGCCGGGGAGGCCCCATGACGAATGAGCAGTTCTTC	CASGRGGPMTNEQFF
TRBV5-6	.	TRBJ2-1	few	TGTGCCAGCAGCACCTGGGTAAATGAGCAGTTCTTC	CASSTWVNEQFF
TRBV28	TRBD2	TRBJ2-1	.	TGTGCCAGCAGCGTAGCGGGAGGGCCGATCTTC	CASSVAGGPIF
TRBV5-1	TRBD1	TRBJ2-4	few	TGCGCCAGCAGCTTGGCAACAGGGGAGAACATTCAGTACTTC	CASSLATGENIQYF
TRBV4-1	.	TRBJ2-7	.	TGCGCCAGCAGCCCCCGGCAGGGGCTCTACGAGCAGTACTTC	CASSPRQGLYEQYF
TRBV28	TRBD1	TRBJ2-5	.	TGTGCCAGCAGCAAAGGGACAGGGACGCAAGAGACCCAGTACTTC	CASSKGTGTQETQYF
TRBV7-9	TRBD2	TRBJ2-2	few	TGTGCCAGCAGCTTACCCCAGGGGGTTACTAGCGGGCACGCGAACACCGGGGAGCTGTTTTTT	CASSLPQGVTSGHANTGELFF
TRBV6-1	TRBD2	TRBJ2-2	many	TGTGCCAGCAGCGGACTAGTTGAGGCCGGGGAGCTGTTTTTT	CASSGLVEAGELFF
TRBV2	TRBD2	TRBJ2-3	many	TGTGCCAGCAGTGAAACCCCGTGGAGTCGGGAGGGTTCTAGCACAGATACGCAGTATTTT	CASSETPWSREGSSTDTQYF
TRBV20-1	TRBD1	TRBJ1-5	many	TGCAGTGCCTCGGGACAGCTCAGCAATCAGCCCCAGCATTTT	CSASGQLSNQPQHF
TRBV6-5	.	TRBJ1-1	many	TGTGCCAGCAGTTATACTGGTTGGACAGATAAAGCTTTCTTT	CASSYTGWTDKAFF
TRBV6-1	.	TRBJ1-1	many	TGTGCCAGCAGTCAGGGGTGGAACACTGAAGCTTTCTTT	CASSQGWNTEAFF
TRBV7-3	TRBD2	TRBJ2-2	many	TGTGCCAGCAGCTTAACGCGGGAGCCCGGGGAGCTGTTTTTT	CASSLTREPGELFF
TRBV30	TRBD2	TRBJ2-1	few	TGTGCCTGGAGTAAGGGGGTAGCGGGAGGGCTGTCTATTGATGAGCAGTTCTTC	CAWSKGVAGGLSIDEQFF
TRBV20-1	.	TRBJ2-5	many	TGCAGTGCTTCTATGGGCCAGTACTTC	CSASMGQYF
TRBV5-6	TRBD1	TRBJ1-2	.	TGTGCCAGCAGCCCGGCGACAGGGCTAAACAGCGGTGGCTACACCTTC	CASSPATGLNSGGYTF
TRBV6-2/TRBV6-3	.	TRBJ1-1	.	TGTGCCAGCAGTTACGCAAGGGTGGGGGGGCGCTTCACTGAAGCTTTCTTT	CASSYARVGGRFTEAFF
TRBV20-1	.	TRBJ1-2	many	TGCAGTGCCCCGGGGGCAGGGCCCGTCTATGGCTACACCTTC	CSAPGAGPVYGYTF
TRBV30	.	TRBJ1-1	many	TGTGCCTCCCTGGGGCAGTTCACTGAAGCTTTCTTT	CASLGQFTEAFF
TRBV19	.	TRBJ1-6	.	TGTGCCAGTAGTACCCTTCCATCCGGCGGGTATAATTCACCCCTCCACTTT	CASSTLPSGGYNSPLHF
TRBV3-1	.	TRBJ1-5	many	TGTGCCAGCAGCCTATCAGGGGAGCAGCCCCAGCATTTT	CASSLSGEQPQHF
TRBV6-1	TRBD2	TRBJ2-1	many	TGTGCCAGCGGCCTCGTTAGCGGGATATACAATGAGCAGTTCTTC	CASGLVSGIYNEQFF
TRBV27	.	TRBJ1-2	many	TGTGCCAGCAGAAGGGTCAGTCCCCGTTCTAACTATGGCTACACCTTC	CASRRVSPRSNYGYTF